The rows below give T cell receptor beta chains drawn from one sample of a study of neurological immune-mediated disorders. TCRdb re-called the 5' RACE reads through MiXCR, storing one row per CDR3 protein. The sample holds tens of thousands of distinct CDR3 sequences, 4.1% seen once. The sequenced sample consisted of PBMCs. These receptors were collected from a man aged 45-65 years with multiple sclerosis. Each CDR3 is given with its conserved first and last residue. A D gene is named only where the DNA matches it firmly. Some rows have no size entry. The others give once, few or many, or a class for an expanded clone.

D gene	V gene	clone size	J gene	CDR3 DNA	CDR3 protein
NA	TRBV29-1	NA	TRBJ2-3	TGCAGCGTTGACGGCCCAACCAGGGGTACGCAGTATTTT	CSVDGPTRGTQYF
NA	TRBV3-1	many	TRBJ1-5	TGTGCCAGCAGCCAAGATAGCCTACATCAGCCCCAGAATTTT	CASSQDSLHQPQNF
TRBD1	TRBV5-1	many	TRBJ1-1	TGCGCCAGCAGCTTGGCCACAGGGGCCACTGAAGCTTTCTTT	CASSLATGATEAFF
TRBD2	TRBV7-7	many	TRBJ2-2	TGTGCCAGCAAAGCTAGCGGGTCGAACACCGGGGAGCTGTTTTTT	CASKASGSNTGELFF
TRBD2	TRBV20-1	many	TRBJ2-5	TGCAGTGCTACAAGCGGGGGACGGAGAGAGACCCAGTACTTC	CSATSGGRRETQYF
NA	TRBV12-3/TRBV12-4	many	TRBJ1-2	TGTGCCAGCAGTTTAGAAACACCTCTTTTATATGGCTACACCTTC	CASSLETPLLYGYTF
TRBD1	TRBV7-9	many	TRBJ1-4	TGTGCCAGCGGACAGGGAGAAGGTGAAAAACTGTTTTTT	CASGQGEGEKLFF
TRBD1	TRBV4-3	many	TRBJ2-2	TGCGCCAGCAGCCGGAGACAGGGCCGTAACACCGGGGAGCTGTTTTTT	CASSRRQGRNTGELFF
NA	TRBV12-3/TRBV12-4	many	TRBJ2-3	TGTGCCAGCAGCCGGGTCACTAGCACAGATACGCAGTATTTT	CASSRVTSTDTQYF
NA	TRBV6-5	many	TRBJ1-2	TGTGCCAGCAGTTACAACCAGGGAGGGGGTTTCGGCTACACCTTC	CASSYNQGGGFGYTF